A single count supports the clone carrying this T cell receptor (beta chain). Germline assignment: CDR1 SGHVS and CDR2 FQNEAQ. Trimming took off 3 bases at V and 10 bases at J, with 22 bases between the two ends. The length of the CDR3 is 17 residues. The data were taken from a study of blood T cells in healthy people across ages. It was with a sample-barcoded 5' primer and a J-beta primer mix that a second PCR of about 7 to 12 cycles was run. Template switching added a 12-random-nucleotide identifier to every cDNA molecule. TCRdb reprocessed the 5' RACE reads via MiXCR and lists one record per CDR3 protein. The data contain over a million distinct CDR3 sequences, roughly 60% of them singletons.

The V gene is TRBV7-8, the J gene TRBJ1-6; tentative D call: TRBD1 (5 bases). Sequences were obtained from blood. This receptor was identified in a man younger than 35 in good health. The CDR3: CASSFLAKTGPKSPLHF. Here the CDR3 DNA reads TGTGCCAGCAGCTTTTTGGCAAAGACGGGACCCAAGTCACCCCTCCACTTT.